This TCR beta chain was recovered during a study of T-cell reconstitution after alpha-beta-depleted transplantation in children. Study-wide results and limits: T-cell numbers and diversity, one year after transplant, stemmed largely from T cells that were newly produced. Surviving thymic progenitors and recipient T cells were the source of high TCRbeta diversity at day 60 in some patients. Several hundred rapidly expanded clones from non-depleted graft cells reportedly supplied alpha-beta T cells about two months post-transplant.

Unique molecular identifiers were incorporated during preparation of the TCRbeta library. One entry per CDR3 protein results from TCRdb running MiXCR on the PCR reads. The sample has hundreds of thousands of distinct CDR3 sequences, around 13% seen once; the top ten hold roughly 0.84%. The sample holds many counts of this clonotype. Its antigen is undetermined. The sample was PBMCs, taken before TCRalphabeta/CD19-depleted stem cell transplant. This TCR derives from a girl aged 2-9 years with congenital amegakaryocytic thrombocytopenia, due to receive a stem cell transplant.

Here the CDR3 reads CSAIATSSHEQFF. The CDR3 DNA sequence: TGCAGTGCCATAGCGACATCATCCCATGAGCAGTTCTTC. The chain couples TRBV20-1 to TRBJ2-1; TRBD2 might be the D (5 bases). V lost 6 bases, J lost 8 bases, and 17 bases lay in between. CDR3 length equals 13 residues. Germline V CDR1 and CDR2: DFQATT, SNEGSKA (reference sequence).